This T cell receptor (beta chain) is from a study of T-cell memory formation after mild COVID-19. General study findings and limits: A subset of responding clones appeared in pre-infection memory, suggesting cross-reactive memory joined.

TCRdb re-analysed the 5' RACE reads in MiXCR, keeping a single row per CDR3 protein. The data hold hundreds of thousands of distinct CDR3 sequences, with approximately 27% observed a single time. The ends lost 2 bases at V and 8 bases at J; junction bases unmatched: 9. The CDR3 has 16 residues. CDR1 is SGHVS, CDR2 FQNEAQ, per germline. This clonotype was observed once. The antigen is not known. Sequencing was carried out using PBMCs or a T cell subset sorted from them (not recorded which). The TCR was taken from an adult woman who had mild COVID-19 (a few samples of this study predate the infection). Cell type and time point are not known. The chain links TRBV7-8 to TRBJ2-1, with TRBD2 matching 10 bases. CDR3 amino acids: CASSLIISGRADEQFF. DNA of the CDR3: TGTGCCAGCAGCTTAATTATAAGCGGGAGGGCCGATGAGCAGTTCTTC.